This T cell receptor beta chain appears in the sequencing data of a study of blood T cell repertoires in COVID-19. Study at large: The origin of the acute and convalescent COVID-19 samples was the United States, Italy and Spain. Sources were T cells, B-cell-depleted T cells, or PBMCs; the material itself was cDNA or gDNA.

TCRdb's copy holds only in-frame clones and misses some; the assay was immunoSEQ multiplex PCR. The table lists 240,000 or so clones, around 86% of them singletons. This CDR3 region has 14 residues. The trim removed 4 bases at V and 6 bases at J, leaving 4 bases unmatched. CDR1 is LGHNA and CDR2 is YNFKEQ in the germline V gene. Source material: peripheral blood. The chain combines TRBV4-2 with TRBJ1-4; 8 bases match TRBD1. The receptor's source is a man aged 30 to 39 who had recovered from COVID-19. The CDR3: CASSPGGWDEKLFF. DNA of the CDR3: TGTGCCAGCAGCCCAGGGGGCTGGGATGAAAAACTGTTTTTT.